The 9 T cell receptor beta chains below all came from one sample that was sequenced in a study of blood T cell repertoires in COVID-19. The repertoire was sequenced with immunoSEQ multiplex PCR; TCRdb's copy has only in-frame clones and lacks some. The repertoire consists of approximately 180,000 clones, with 70% to 90% occurring once and the leading ten covering roughly 4.7%. The sequenced sample consisted of peripheral blood. The receptors here all came from a human donor in a cohort sampled during active COVID-19.

This chain connects TRBV6-5 to TRBJ2-5, with D tentatively TRBD1 (6 bases). There are 13 residues in the CDR3. Germline V gives CDR1 MNHEY, CDR2 SVGAGI. Trimming removed 10 bases from V and 5 bases from J, with 17 bases in between. In DNA form, the CDR3 reads TGTGCCATGAGTAGGGGACATAGGGAGACCCAGTACTTC. Translated: CAMSRGHRETQYF.

In this sample, this clone turned up a few times. The chain employs TRBV4-3 and TRBJ1-2; D call uncertain. The CDR3 covers 17 residues. Trimming left V 0 bases short and J 2 bases short, with 16 bases between. The V gene's germline CDR1 is LGHNA and CDR2 YSLEER. For the CDR3, the DNA is TGCGCCAGCAGCCAAGAGTATTACGGGATATTAAACTATGGCTACACCTTC. Its translation is CASSQEYYGILNYGYTF.

This chain connects TRBV9 to TRBJ2-5; possibly TRBD2 for D (5 bases). The CDR3 length is 13 residues. Germline-derived CDR1 and CDR2 are SGDLS and YYNGEE. Deletions cut 0 bases from V and 2 bases from J, with 5 bases between. In DNA form, the CDR3 reads TGTGCCAGCAGCGTAGCGGGACAAGAGACCCAGTACTTC. Translating it yields CASSVAGQETQYF.

V and J are TRBV19 and TRBJ2-7, with D possibly matching TRBD1 (5 bases). Trimming cost V 5 bases and J 5 bases, with 16 bases left between them. Looked up from germline, CDR1 is LNHDA and CDR2 is SQIVND (reference sequence). CDR3 length: 14 amino acids. The CDR3 sequence is CASSVSGLGDEQYF. The CDR3 DNA reads as TGTGCCAGTAGTGTATCAGGGCTAGGGGACGAGCAGTACTTC.

This chain connects TRBV27 to TRBJ1-6, with a weak D call TRBD1 (6 bases). With 3 bases removed from V and 6 bases from J, the gap between germline ends came to 9 bases. The CDR3 totals 14 residues. CDR1 and CDR2 (germline): MNHEY, SMNVEV (reference sequence). Here the CDR3 reads CASSFGQFNSPLHF. The CDR3 bases are TGTGCCAGCAGTTTTGGACAGTTTAATTCACCCCTCCACTTT.

The chain employs TRBV10-3 and TRBJ2-3; 11 bases fit TRBD2. J gave up 9 bases and V 2 bases, and 10 bases lay outside the gene matches. CDR3 length equals 16 residues. Germline CDR1 is ENHRY and CDR2 is SYGVKD. As DNA, the CDR3 is TGTGCCATCAGTGAGGAGGCTAGCGGGGGGTCAGGGACGCAGTATTTT. The encoded protein is CAISEEASGGSGTQYF.

The rearrangement uses TRBV28 and TRBJ2-1, with 8 bases lining up with TRBD2. The V segment lost 4 bases and the J segment 1 base; nucleotides outside the gene matches: 6. This CDR3 spans 16 amino acids. CDR1 is MDHEN and CDR2 is SYDVKM in the germline V gene. CDR3 bases: TGTGCCAGCAGTTCCCGGACTAGCCGATCCTACAATGAGCAGTTCTTC. Amino acid sequence: CASSSRTSRSYNEQFF.

This chain connects TRBV25-1 to TRBJ1-1, with D possibly being TRBD1 (5 bases). Between the trimmed V and J ends, which lost 6 bases and 0 bases, there was a span of 11 bases. This CDR3 is 14 amino acids long. CDR1 and CDR2 from the germline V gene are MGHDK and SYGVNS. The CDR3 sequence is CASRRDFMNTEAFF. For the CDR3, the DNA is TGTGCCAGCAGGCGGGACTTCATGAACACTGAAGCTTTCTTT.

This clone showed up just once. The chain recombines TRBV29-1 with TRBJ1-2, with a possible D match to TRBD1 (5 bases). Germline-derived CDR1 and CDR2 are SQVTM and ANQGSEA. This CDR3 comprises 13 residues. V dropped 6 bases and J dropped 1 base, with 12 bases sitting between them. Written as DNA, the CDR3 is TGCAGCGTGCCAAGGGGCTTTAACTATGGCTACACCTTC. It encodes CSVPRGFNYGYTF.